The 15 T cell receptor beta chains below were found in one sample sequenced in a study of blood T cell repertoires in COVID-19. Profiling relied on immunoSEQ multiplex PCR, and the TCRdb table lists in-frame clones only, not all of them. Seen here are 470,000 or so clones, nearly 90% observed once, and the top ten hold approximately 2%. Input material: PBMCs or T cells enriched from blood (not recorded which). Every receptor here comes from a woman aged 18-29 years with acute COVID-19.

The V gene is TRBV29-1, the J gene TRBJ2-3; 7 bases align to TRBD1. Germline V lookup: CDR1 SQVTM, CDR2 ANQGSEA. Losses at the gene ends were 5 bases for V and 7 bases for J; bases not matched to a gene: 9. The CDR3 sequence is 13 residues long. The CDR3 region has the DNA TGCAGCGTTTTAACAGGGGTTGCAAATACGCAGTATTTT. Its translation is CSVLTGVANTQYF.

V usage is TRBV5-8 and J usage is TRBJ2-3; 8 nucleotides match TRBD2. Germline V lookup: CDR1 SGHTS, CDR2 YDEGEE. This CDR3 comprises 15 residues. V shed 2 bases and J 2 bases; nucleotides not matched to a gene: 4. The CDR3 spells CASSFRGGFTDTQYF. The CDR3 DNA sequence: TGTGCCAGCAGCTTTCGGGGGGGGTTCACAGATACGCAGTATTTT.

The chain has TRBV18 and TRBJ1-1, with no clear D. The CDR3 has 13 residues. The V end lost 6 bases, the J end lost 2 bases, and 10 bases lay between the germline ends. CDR1 and CDR2 from the germline V gene are KGHSH and LQKENI. CDR3 DNA sequence: TGTGCCAGCTCTGAGGCGCCCAACACTGAAGCTTTCTTT. Residues: CASSEAPNTEAFF. Full variable domain (outside the CDR3, taken from reference TRBV18 and TRBJ1-1): NAGVMQNPRHLVRRRGQEARLRCSPMKGHSHVYWYRQLPEEGLKFMVYLQKENIIDESGMPKERFSAEFPKEGPSILRIQQVVRGDSAAYFCASSEAPNTEAFFGQGTRLTVV.

The V call is TRBV29-1, the J call TRBJ1-2, with 9 positions matching TRBD1. The length of the CDR3 is 13 residues. V gave up 4 bases and J gave up 8 bases; unmatched junction bases: 8. Germline V gives CDR1 SQVTM, CDR2 ANQGSEA. The CDR3 protein is CSVVRTGEIGYTF. The CDR3 DNA is TGCAGCGTTGTAAGGACAGGGGAAATCGGCTACACCTTC.

The V gene is TRBV2, the J gene TRBJ1-5; a possible D gene is TRBD1 (5 bases). CDR3 size: 14 residues. Germline V lookup: CDR1 SNHLY, CDR2 FYNNEI. The V end was cut by 4 bases, the J end by 2 bases, with 9 bases between. The CDR3 DNA follows: TGTGCCAGCAGTGTGGAAGGGGGCAATCAGCCCCAGCATTTT. Residues: CASSVEGGNQPQHF.

The V call is TRBV28, the J call TRBJ2-2; TRBD2 agrees at 10 bases. Germline CDR1 and CDR2: MDHEN and SYDVKM. This CDR3 has 16 amino acids. V shed 6 bases and J 6 bases; nucleotides not matched to a gene: 10. The DNA for the CDR3 is TGTGCCAGCAGACCTAGCGGGAGACGTCTCTCCGGGGAGCTGTTTTTT. Protein product: CASRPSGRRLSGELFF.

The gene calls are TRBV4-3 and TRBJ1-2, with 10 bases that match TRBD1. The V gene's germline CDR1 is LGHNA and CDR2 YSLEER. The ends lost 4 bases at V and 7 bases at J; junction bases unmatched: 9. This CDR3 spans 15 amino acids. The CDR3 DNA follows: TGCGCCAGCAGCCGCCGGGACAGGGGTGGAAGTGGCTACACCTTC. Protein sequence: CASSRRDRGGSGYTF.

This clone turned up a few times. The V gene is TRBV5-6, the J gene TRBJ2-7; TRBD2 is a possible D gene (5 bases). The length of the CDR3 is 12 residues. Germline V gene data show CDR1 as SGHDT and CDR2 as YYEEEE. V dropped 4 bases and J dropped 7 bases, with 12 bases sitting between them. For the CDR3, the DNA is TGTGCCAGCAGCCTAGCCAACCTGGAGCAGTACTTC. Translating it yields CASSLANLEQYF.

This chain links TRBV13 with TRBJ2-7; 11 bases are shared with TRBD1. This CDR3 is built from 14 residues. Looked up from germline, CDR1 is PRHDT and CDR2 is FYEKMQ (reference sequence). Trimming removed 5 bases from V and 3 bases from J; junction bases left unmatched: 3. The CDR3 region is CASSPGQGDYEQYF. The CDR3 bases are TGTGCCAGCAGCCCGGGACAGGGGGACTACGAGCAGTACTTC.

The chain employs TRBV7-9 and TRBJ2-2; TRBD1 agrees at 7 bases. Germline V gene sequence: CDR1 SEHNR, CDR2 FQNEAQ (reference sequence). CDR3 length: 15 amino acids. With 5 bases clipped from V and 2 bases from J, the junction kept 5 bases outside the gene matches. CDR3: CASSPRTGNTGELFF. In nucleotides, the CDR3 is TGTGCCAGCAGCCCCCGGACAGGTAACACCGGGGAGCTGTTTTTT.

The V and J genes are TRBV6-2 or TRBV6-3 and TRBJ2-5, with TRBD1 as a possible D gene (6 bases). Trimming pared 5 bases from V and 3 bases from J, leaving 13 bases between. The CDR3 has 14 residues. The V gene's germline CDR1 is MNHEY and CDR2 SVGEGT. The CDR3 bases are TGTGCCAGCAGTCCAACTGACAGGAAAGAGACCCAGTACTTC. Translated, it gives CASSPTDRKETQYF.

The chain has TRBV14 and TRBJ1-6; TRBD1 matches 9 bases. CDR1 and CDR2 from the germline V gene are SGHDN and FVKESK. The trim removed 5 bases at V and 4 bases at J, leaving 6 bases unmatched. The CDR3 contains 16 residues. CDR3 in DNA: TGTGCCAGCAGCGGACCGACAGGGGGGTATAATTCACCCCTCCACTTT. This encodes CASSGPTGGYNSPLHF.

The sample holds one count of this clone. The gene calls are TRBV7-8 and TRBJ2-2, with TRBD2 identical over 10 bases. CDR3 length: 17 amino acids. The germline gives CDR1 SGHVS, CDR2 FQNEAQ. With V trimmed by 1 base and J by 8 bases, 10 bases remained unmatched. CDR3 in DNA: TGTGCCAGCAGCTTAGAGTCTAGCGGGAGATCGAGGGGGGAGCTGTTTTTT. This codes for CASSLESSGRSRGELFF.

The rearrangement links TRBV6-5 to TRBJ2-1; a possible D gene is TRBD2 (6 bases). The CDR3 has 14 residues. CDR1 is MNHEY, CDR2 SVGAGI, per germline. Trimming left V 11 bases short and J 4 bases short, with 18 bases between. The chain's CDR3 is CAGTGRELYNEQFF. The CDR3, as DNA: TGTGCCGGTACTGGGCGGGAACTATACAATGAGCAGTTCTTC.

This clone was picked up a small number of times. The chain joins TRBV7-3 to TRBJ2-1; TRBD1 is a possible D gene (6 bases). Germline V gives CDR1 SGHTA, CDR2 FQGTGA. This CDR3 region has 15 residues. V shed 0 bases and J shed 6 bases, with 12 bases lying between them. CDR3 amino acids: CASSLTRTDFNEQFF. The CDR3 DNA reads TGTGCCAGCAGCTTAACGAGGACAGATTTCAATGAGCAGTTCTTC.